The 7 T cell receptor beta chains reported below all come from one sample, sequenced in a study of T cells in Graves' hyperthyroidism and ophthalmopathy (dated by TCRdb to between 2017 and 2020). The library was built by means of multiplex PCR. The data were produced on an Illumina HiSeq 2000. Amplification of TCR beta CDR3 regions was carried out from RNA transcripts. The first round of RT-PCR for the TCR CDR3 was performed with the HTBI primer set and the Qiagen OneStep RT-PCR kit. TCRdb passed the public sequencing reads through fastp at Q25 and MiXCR, retaining productive beta sequences. Here each entry gathers all rows of one CDR3 protein and keeps the most common genes and DNA. The sample contains approximately 330,000 distinct CDR3 sequences, about 13% of them found a single time. The top ten clonotypes cover approximately 35% of the sample. Input material: blood. Source of these receptors: a woman between 35 and 50 years old with Graves' ophthalmopathy.

This clonotype was counted ten times or more. For the CDR3, the DNA is TGTGCCAGCACCCCCGGAGAGGGCTTTAGCTCCTACGAGCAGTACTTC. This encodes CASTPGEGFSSYEQYF. The rearrangement uses TRBV27 and TRBJ2-7, with D maybe TRBD2 (5 bases). V lost 7 bases, J lost 0 bases, and 19 bases lay in between. The CDR3 runs 16 residues. Per germline, CDR1 MNHEY and CDR2 SMNVEV (reference sequence).

This clonotype was found many times. The chain has TRBV20-1 and TRBJ2-7, with D tentatively TRBD2 (5 bases). Germline-derived CDR1 and CDR2 are DFQATT and SNEGSKA (reference sequence). The CDR3 runs 10 residues. Between the trimmed V and J ends, which lost 8 bases and 2 bases, there was a span of 7 bases. CDR3 nucleotides: TGCAGTTACGGGGCCTACGAGCAGTACTTC. Translating gives CSYGAYEQYF.

This clonotype was picked up many times. V usage is TRBV11-2 and J usage is TRBJ2-3, with D unclear. V was trimmed by 2 bases and J by 2 bases, leaving 14 bases between them. The CDR3 has 16 residues. Germline V lookup: CDR1 SGHAT, CDR2 FQNNGV. CDR3 residues: CASSLLGRSSTDTQYF. CDR3 DNA: TGTGCCAGCAGCTTATTAGGCAGAAGCTCCACAGATACGCAGTATTTT.

The chain combines TRBV29-1 with TRBJ1-1; no clear D gene. The CDR3 is 13 amino acids. Per germline, CDR1 SQVTM and CDR2 ANQGSEA. V lost 5 bases and J lost 4, with 14 bases in between. In DNA form, the CDR3 reads TGCAGCGTTTCAAAAGCGTCTGTCACTGAAGCTTTCTTT. It codes for CSVSKASVTEAFF.

This clonotype was seen more than once but under ten times. The J gene is TRBJ1-5, the V gene TRBV19; D is unresolved. There are 12 residues in the CDR3. Germline V lookup: CDR1 LNHDA, CDR2 SQIVND (reference sequence). The ends were cut back, 8 bases at V and 4 bases at J, with 9 bases in the middle. This CDR3 is CASGDWNQPQHF. The CDR3 DNA reads TGTGCCAGTGGAGACTGGAATCAGCCCCAGCATTTT. The entire variable domain, with the rest obtained from reference TRBV19 and TRBJ1-5, is as follows: DGGITQSPKYLFRKEGQNVTLSCEQNLNHDAMYWYRQDPGQGLRLIYYSQIVNDFQKGDIAEGYSVSREKKESFPLTVTSAQKNPTAFYLCASGDWNQPQHFGDGTRLSIL.

This clonotype was counted many times. This chain links TRBV12-3 or TRBV12-4 with TRBJ1-6; no definite D call. V lost 4 bases, J lost 9 bases, and 13 bases lay in between. This CDR3 region has 14 residues. The CDR3 protein is CASSSPLPGSPLHF. The CDR3 nucleotides are TGTGCCAGCAGTTCGCCTCTCCCAGGTTCACCCCTCCACTTT.

This clonotype has at least ten counts. The rearrangement uses TRBV2 and TRBJ1-2, with 11 bases lining up with TRBD1. CDR1 is SNHLY and CDR2 is FYNNEI in the germline V gene. The CDR3 contains 16 residues. Trimming took 7 bases from V and 0 from J; bases not matched to a gene: 7. The CDR3 region is CASNTGTGGTNYGYTF. As DNA, the CDR3 is TGTGCCAGCAACACCGGGACAGGGGGAACTAACTATGGCTACACCTTC. Complete variable domain (other parts from reference TRBV2 and TRBJ1-2): EPEVTQTPSHQVTQMGQEVILRCVPISNHLYFYWYRQILGQKVEFLVSFYNNEISEKSEIFDDQFSVERPDGSNFTLKIRSTKLEDSAMYFCASNTGTGGTNYGYTFGSGTRLTVV.